This T cell receptor beta chain was profiled in a study of Ad26.COV2.S vaccination and SARS-CoV-2 variants. Study background: The Ad26.COV2.S arm of the COV1001 trial was where the donor was placed.

Treatment: roughly 20 received Ad26.COV2.S at low or high dose, single or two shots; roughly 5 received placebo; per-sample allocation not given. At day 63 after the first vaccine or placebo injection, samples were drawn. V lost 1 base, J lost 1 base, and 2 bases stayed unmatched. This CDR3 has 15 residues. Germline V gives CDR1 LGHDT, CDR2 YNNKEL (reference sequence). Clones were read by immunoSEQ multiplex PCR, and TCRdb kept only the in-frame ones, dropping some. The data show 440,000 or so clones, about 92% seen once. The sequence derives from a person between 18 and 65 years old who received the Ad26.COV2.S COVID-19 vaccine or a placebo. The chain uses TRBV3-1 (or the pseudogene TRBV3-2) and TRBJ2-3, with TRBD2 matching over 7 bases. The sample was peripheral blood, taken in a trial of Ad26.COV2.S vaccine versus placebo. The CDR3 DNA reads TGTGCCAGCAGCCAAGCCCTAGCGGGCACAGATACGCAGTATTTT. Translated, it gives CASSQALAGTDTQYF.